Listed below are T cell receptor beta chains from one sample, sequenced in a study of blood T cell repertoires in COVID-19. Sequenced by immunoSEQ multiplex PCR; TCRdb stores in-frame clones only, minus some. The table records approximately 280,000 clones, over 75% of them present only once. The sequencing sample was made of peripheral blood. The source is a woman between 70 and 85 years old with acute or convalescent COVID-19. Each CDR3 is given with its conserved first and last residue. Each record gives: J gene, V gene, D gene, clone size, CDR3 DNA, CDR3 protein. The D gene is left open where the match is weak. Not every row has a clone size; where given, it reads once, few, many or a size class.

J: TRBJ1-1; V: TRBV18; D: TRBD1; size: NA; DNA: TGTGCCAGCTCACCATCCCGGGACAGGGGCACTGAAGCTTTCTTT; CDR3: CASSPSRDRGTEAFF
J: TRBJ1-6; V: TRBV7-2; D: NA; size: NA; DNA: TGTGCCAGCAGCACTCCTACAGGGAAGGTATCACCCCTCCACTTT; CDR3: CASSTPTGKVSPLHF
J: TRBJ1-4; V: TRBV2; D: NA; size: NA; DNA: TGTGCCAGCAGTGAATCTCGGGGAGGGAACGGGGAACTGTTTTTT; CDR3: CASSESRGGNGELFF
J: TRBJ1-1; V: TRBV4-1; D: NA; size: NA; DNA: TGCGCCAGCAGCCAAGTAGGGAGAGCTGAAGCTTTCTTT; CDR3: CASSQVGRAEAFF
J: TRBJ2-1; V: TRBV28; D: NA; size: once; DNA: TGTGCCAGCAGTACAACTAGGAGATACTCCAATGAGCAGTTCTTC; CDR3: CASSTTRRYSNEQFF
J: TRBJ2-5; V: TRBV5-4; D: NA; size: NA; DNA: TGTGCCAGCAGCTTGGTGGGCCAGCTTGAGACCCAGTACTTC; CDR3: CASSLVGQLETQYF
J: TRBJ1-1; V: TRBV28; D: NA; size: NA; DNA: TGTGCCAGCAGTTTAGGTCGCAGGGCCGGCCGTGAAGCTTTCTTT; CDR3: CASSLGRRAGREAFF
J: TRBJ1-1; V: TRBV29-1; D: TRBD1; size: NA; DNA: TGCAGCGTCACAGGGGGGATCACTGAAGCTTTCTTT; CDR3: CSVTGGITEAFF
J: TRBJ2-4; V: TRBV5-4; D: TRBD2; size: NA; DNA: TGTGCCAGCAGCTCAAAAACGGGGGGACCCACCAAAAACATTCAGTACTTC; CDR3: CASSSKTGGPTKNIQYF
J: TRBJ2-7; V: TRBV2; D: TRBD1; size: NA; DNA: TGTGCCAGCAGTGTGGACAGGGACTACGAGCAGTACTTC; CDR3: CASSVDRDYEQYF
J: TRBJ1-1; V: TRBV12-3/TRBV12-4; D: NA; size: NA; DNA: TGTGCCAGCAGCTCCAGACAAGACGCTTTCTTT; CDR3: CASSSRQDAFF
J: TRBJ1-5; V: TRBV6-5; D: TRBD1; size: NA; DNA: TGTGCCAGCAGTCTAGCAGGGGGATCGCGGCCCCAGCATTTT; CDR3: CASSLAGGSRPQHF
J: TRBJ2-3; V: TRBV19; D: TRBD2; size: NA; DNA: TGTGCCAGTAGTTACCGGGGGGGAGGAGATACGCAGTATTTT; CDR3: CASSYRGGGDTQYF
J: TRBJ1-1; V: TRBV4-1; D: NA; size: NA; DNA: TGCGCCAGCAGCCAAGGAATACGTCACGGCACTGAAGCTTTCTTT; CDR3: CASSQGIRHGTEAFF